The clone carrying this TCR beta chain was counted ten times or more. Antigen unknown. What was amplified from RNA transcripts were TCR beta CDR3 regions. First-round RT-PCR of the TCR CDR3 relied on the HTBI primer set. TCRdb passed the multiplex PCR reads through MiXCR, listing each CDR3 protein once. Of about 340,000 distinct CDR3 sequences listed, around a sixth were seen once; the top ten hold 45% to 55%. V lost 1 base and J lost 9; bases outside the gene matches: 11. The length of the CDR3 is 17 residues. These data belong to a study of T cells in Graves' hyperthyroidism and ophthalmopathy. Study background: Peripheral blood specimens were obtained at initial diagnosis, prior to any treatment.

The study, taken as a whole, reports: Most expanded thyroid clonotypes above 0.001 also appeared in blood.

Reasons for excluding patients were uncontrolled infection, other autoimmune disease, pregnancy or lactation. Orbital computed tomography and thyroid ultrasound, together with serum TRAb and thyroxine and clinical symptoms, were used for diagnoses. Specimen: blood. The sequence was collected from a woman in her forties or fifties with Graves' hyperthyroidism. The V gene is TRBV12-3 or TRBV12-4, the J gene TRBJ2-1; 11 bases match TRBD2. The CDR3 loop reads CASSLGLAGGPGIEQFF. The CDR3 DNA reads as TGTGCCAGCAGTTTAGGGTTAGCGGGAGGGCCCGGCATTGAGCAGTTCTTC.